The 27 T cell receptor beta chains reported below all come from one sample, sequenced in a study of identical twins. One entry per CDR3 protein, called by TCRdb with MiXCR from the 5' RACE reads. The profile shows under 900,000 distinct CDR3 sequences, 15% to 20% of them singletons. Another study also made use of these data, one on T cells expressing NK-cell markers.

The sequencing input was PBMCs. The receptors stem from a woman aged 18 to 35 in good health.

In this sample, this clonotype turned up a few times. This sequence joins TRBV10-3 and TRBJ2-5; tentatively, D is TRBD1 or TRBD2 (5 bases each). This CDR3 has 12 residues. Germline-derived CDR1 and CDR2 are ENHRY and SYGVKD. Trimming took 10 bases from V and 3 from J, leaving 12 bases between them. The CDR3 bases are TGTGCCACCACGGGGACGGAAGAGACCCAGTACTTC. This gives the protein CATTGTEETQYF.

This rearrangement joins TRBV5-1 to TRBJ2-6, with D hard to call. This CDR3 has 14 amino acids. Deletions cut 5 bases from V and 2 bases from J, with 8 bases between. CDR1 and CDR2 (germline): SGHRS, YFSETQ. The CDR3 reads CASSPQTGANVLTF. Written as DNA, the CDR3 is TGCGCCAGCAGTCCGCAGACTGGGGCCAACGTCCTGACTTTC.

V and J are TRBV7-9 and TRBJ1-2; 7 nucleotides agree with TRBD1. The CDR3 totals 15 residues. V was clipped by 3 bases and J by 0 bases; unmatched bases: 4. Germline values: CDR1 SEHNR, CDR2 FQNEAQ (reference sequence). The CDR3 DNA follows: TGTGCCAGCAGCTTGACAGGGATAGCTAACTATGGCTACACCTTC. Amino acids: CASSLTGIANYGYTF.

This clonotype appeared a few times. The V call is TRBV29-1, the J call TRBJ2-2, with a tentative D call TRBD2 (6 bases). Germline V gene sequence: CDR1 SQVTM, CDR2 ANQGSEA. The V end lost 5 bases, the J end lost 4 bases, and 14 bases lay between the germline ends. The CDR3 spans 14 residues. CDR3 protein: CSVQDYRSTGELFF. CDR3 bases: TGCAGCGTTCAGGACTATCGCTCCACCGGGGAGCTGTTTTTT.

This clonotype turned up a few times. CDR3 nucleotide sequence: TGTGCCAGCAGTTACCTCGCGGGAGACGCCTACGAGCAGTACTTC. It codes for CASSYLAGDAYEQYF. V usage is TRBV6-5 and J usage is TRBJ2-7, with 7 nucleotides matching TRBD2. The CDR3 contains 15 residues. V was clipped by 2 bases and J by 2 bases; unmatched bases: 6. Germline values: CDR1 MNHEY, CDR2 SVGAGI.

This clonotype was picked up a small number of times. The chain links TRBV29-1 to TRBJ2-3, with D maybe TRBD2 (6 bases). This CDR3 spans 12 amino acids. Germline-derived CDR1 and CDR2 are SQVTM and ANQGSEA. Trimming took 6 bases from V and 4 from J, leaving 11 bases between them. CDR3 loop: CSVRLGADTQYF. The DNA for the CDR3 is TGCAGCGTGAGACTAGGGGCAGATACGCAGTATTTT.

The CDR3 DNA reads as TGTGCCAGCAGTTTCCTCGGGGACAGACGCACAGATACGCAGTATTTT. Translation gives CASSFLGDRRTDTQYF. The J gene is TRBJ2-3, the V gene TRBV27; 7 bases agree with TRBD1. V shed 3 bases and J 1 base; nucleotides not matched to a gene: 7. Germline assignment: CDR1 MNHEY and CDR2 SMNVEV (reference sequence). The CDR3 runs to 16 residues.

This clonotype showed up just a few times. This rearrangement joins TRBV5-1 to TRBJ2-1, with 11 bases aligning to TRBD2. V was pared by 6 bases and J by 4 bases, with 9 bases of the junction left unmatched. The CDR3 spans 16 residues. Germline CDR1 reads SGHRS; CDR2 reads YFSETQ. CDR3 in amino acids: CASTGNSGGDYNEQFF. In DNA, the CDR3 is TGCGCCAGCACGGGTAATAGCGGGGGGGATTACAATGAGCAGTTCTTC.

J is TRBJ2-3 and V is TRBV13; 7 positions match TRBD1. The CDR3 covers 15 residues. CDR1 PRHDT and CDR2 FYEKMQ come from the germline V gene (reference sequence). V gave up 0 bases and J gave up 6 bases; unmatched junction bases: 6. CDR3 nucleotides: TGTGCCAGCAGCTTAGGACAGGGGAGTAGGGATACGCAGTATTTT. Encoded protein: CASSLGQGSRDTQYF.

The CDR3 DNA sequence: TGTGCCAGCAGTTTAGGCGGGTACTACGAGCAGTACTTC. Protein sequence: CASSLGGYYEQYF. This chain joins TRBV12-3 or TRBV12-4 and TRBJ2-7; perhaps TRBD2 as D (5 bases). CDR3 size: 13 residues. V lost 1 base and J 3 bases, leaving 7 bases between the germline ends.

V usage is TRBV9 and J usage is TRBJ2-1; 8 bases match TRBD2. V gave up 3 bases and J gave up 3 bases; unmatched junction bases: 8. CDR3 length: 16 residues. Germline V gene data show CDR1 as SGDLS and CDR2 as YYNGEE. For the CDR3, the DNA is TGTGCCAGCAGCGGACCCACTAGCGGACTCTACAATGAGCAGTTCTTC. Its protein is CASSGPTSGLYNEQFF.

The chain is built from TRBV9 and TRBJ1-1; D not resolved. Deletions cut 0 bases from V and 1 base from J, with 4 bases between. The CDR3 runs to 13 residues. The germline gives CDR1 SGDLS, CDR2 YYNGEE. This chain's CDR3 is CASSVDWNTEAFF. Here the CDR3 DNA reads TGTGCCAGCAGCGTAGATTGGAACACTGAAGCTTTCTTT.

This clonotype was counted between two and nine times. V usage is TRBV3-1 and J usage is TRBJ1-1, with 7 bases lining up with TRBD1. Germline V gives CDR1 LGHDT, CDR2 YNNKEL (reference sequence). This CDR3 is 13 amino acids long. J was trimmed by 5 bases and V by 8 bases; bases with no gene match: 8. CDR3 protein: CASSQGVRTEAFF. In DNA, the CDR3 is TGTGCCAGCTCCCAGGGGGTGCGGACTGAAGCTTTCTTT.

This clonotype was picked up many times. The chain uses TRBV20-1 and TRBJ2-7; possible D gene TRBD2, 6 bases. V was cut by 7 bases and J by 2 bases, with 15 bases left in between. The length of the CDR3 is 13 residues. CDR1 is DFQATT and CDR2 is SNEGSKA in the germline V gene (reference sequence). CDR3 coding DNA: TGCAGTGTTCGAAGCGGGTTCGCCTACGAGCAGTACTTC. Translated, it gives CSVRSGFAYEQYF.

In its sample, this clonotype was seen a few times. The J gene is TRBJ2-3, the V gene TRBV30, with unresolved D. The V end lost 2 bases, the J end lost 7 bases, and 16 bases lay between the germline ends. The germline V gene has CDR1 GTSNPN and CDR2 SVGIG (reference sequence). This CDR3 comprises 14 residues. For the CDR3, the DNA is TGTGCCTGGAGTCCCACTCTCCGGTCTTATACGCAGTATTTT. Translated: CAWSPTLRSYTQYF. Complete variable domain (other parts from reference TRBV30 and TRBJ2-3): SQTIHQWPATLVQPVGSPLSLECTVEGTSNPNLYWYRQAAGRGLQLLFYSVGIGQISSEVPQNLSASRPQDRQFILSSKKLLLSDSGFYLCAWSPTLRSYTQYFGPGTRLTVL.

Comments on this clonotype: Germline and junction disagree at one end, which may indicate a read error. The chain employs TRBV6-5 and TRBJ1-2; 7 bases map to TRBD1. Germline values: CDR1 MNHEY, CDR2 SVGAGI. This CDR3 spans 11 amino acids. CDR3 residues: CATEYRGGIAF. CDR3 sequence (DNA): TGTGCCACCGAATACAGGGGAGGAATAGCCTTC.

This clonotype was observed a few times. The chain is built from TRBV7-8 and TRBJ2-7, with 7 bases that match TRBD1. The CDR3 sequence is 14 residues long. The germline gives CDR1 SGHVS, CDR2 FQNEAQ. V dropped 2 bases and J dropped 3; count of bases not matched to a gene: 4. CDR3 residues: CASSLMGQSYEQYF. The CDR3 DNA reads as TGTGCCAGCAGCTTAATGGGACAGAGCTACGAGCAGTACTTC.

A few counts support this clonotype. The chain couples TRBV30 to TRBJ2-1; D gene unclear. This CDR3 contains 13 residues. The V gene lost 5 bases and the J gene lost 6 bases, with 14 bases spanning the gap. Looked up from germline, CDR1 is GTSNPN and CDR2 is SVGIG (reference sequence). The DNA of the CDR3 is TGTGCCTGGGCCGACGGCAGATTCAATGAGCAGTTCTTC. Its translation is CAWADGRFNEQFF.

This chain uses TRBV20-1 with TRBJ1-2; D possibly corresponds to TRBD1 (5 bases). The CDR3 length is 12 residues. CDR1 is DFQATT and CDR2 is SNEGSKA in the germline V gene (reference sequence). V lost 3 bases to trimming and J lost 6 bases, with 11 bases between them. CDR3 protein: CSASRGEDGYTF. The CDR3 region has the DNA TGCAGTGCTAGTAGGGGCGAGGATGGCTACACCTTC.

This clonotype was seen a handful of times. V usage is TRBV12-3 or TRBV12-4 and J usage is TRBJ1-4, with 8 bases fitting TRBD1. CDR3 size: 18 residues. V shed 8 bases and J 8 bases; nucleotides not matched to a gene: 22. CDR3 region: CASGKGDRFASTTEKLFF. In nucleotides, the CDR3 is TGTGCCAGCGGAAAGGGGGACAGGTTCGCTTCAACTACAGAAAAACTGTTTTTT.

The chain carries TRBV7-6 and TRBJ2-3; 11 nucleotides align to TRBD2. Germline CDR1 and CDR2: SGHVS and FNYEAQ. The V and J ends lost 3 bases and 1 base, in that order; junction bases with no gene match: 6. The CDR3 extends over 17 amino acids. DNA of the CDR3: TGTGCCAGCAGCTTTTTGACTAGCGGGACGCGCACAGATACGCAGTATTTT. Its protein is CASSFLTSGTRTDTQYF.

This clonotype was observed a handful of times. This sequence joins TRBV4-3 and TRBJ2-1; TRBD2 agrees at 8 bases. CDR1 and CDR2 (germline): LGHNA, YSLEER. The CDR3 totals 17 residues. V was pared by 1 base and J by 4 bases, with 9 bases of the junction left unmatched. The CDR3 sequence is CASSQGGQAGVYNEQFF. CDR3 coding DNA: TGCGCCAGCAGCCAAGGCGGGCAAGCGGGAGTATACAATGAGCAGTTCTTC.

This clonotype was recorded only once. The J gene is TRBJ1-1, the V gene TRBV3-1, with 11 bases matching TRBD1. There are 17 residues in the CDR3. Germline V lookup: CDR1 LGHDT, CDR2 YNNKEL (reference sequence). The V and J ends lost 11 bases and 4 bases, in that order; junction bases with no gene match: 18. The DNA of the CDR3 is TGTGCCTTCAGGTCCTATAAGATCGGGACAGGGGGCACTGAAGCTTTCTTT. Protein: CAFRSYKIGTGGTEAFF.

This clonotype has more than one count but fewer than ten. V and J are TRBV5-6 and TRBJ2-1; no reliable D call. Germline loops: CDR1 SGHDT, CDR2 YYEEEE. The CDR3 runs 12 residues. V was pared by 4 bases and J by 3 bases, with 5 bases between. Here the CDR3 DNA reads TGTGCCAGCAGCGACTTCTACAATGAGCAGTTCTTC. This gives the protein CASSDFYNEQFF.

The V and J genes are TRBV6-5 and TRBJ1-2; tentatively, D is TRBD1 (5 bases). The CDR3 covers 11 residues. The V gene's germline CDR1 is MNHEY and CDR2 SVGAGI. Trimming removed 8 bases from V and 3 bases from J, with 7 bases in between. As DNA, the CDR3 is TGTGCCAGCGCGGGGCACTATGGCTACACCTTC. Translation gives CASAGHYGYTF.

CDR3 DNA: TGCAGTGCTAGAGTGGCAAGCGGCAGCTCCTACAATGAGCAGTTCTTC. Its translation is CSARVASGSSYNEQFF. The J gene is TRBJ2-1, the V gene TRBV20-1; tentatively, D is TRBD2 (5 bases). V lost 1 base and J lost 0, with 13 bases in between. From germline, CDR1 is DFQATT and CDR2 SNEGSKA (reference sequence). The CDR3 extends over 16 amino acids.

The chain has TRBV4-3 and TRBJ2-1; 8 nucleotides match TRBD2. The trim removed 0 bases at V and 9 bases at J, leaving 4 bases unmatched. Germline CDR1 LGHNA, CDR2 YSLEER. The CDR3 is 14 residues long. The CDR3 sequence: CASSQDRTSSEQFF. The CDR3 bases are TGCGCCAGCAGCCAAGATAGGACTAGCAGTGAGCAGTTCTTC.